This TCR beta chain was found in a study of blood T cell repertoires in COVID-19. Across the study: Acute-phase and convalescent COVID-19 samples originated in the United States, Italy and Spain. PBMCs, B-cell-depleted T cells, or T cells were the source of the cDNA or gDNA that made up the material.

Some clones are missing from TCRdb's copy, which holds only in-frame ones; the method was immunoSEQ multiplex PCR. In the table there are under 150,000 clones, more than 70% of which are singletons. Per the germline V gene, CDR1 is SGHAT and CDR2 is FQNNGV. Trimming at V came to 5 bases and at J to 1 base, leaving 10 bases not matched to a gene. The CDR3 is 16 residues long. The specimen was peripheral blood. The chain is built from TRBV11-2 and TRBJ1-1; 7 nucleotides match TRBD1. The clonotype comes from a man in his 60s with acute or convalescent COVID-19. For the CDR3, the DNA is TGTGCCAGCAGCCCCGCACCCAGGACAGGGAACACTGAAGCTTTCTTT. Its protein is CASSPAPRTGNTEAFF.